This TCR beta chain was sequenced in a study of T cells expressing NK-cell markers. TCRdb reworked the 5' RACE reads into one entry per CDR3 protein, no DNA. This table lists 350,000 to 400,000 distinct CDR3 sequences. Per germline, CDR1 DFQATT and CDR2 SNEGSKA (reference sequence). The CDR3 runs to 16 residues. The source of this sequence is a woman in her forties or fifties in good health. The J gene is TRBJ2-1, the V gene TRBV20-1; the D call from TCRdb, TRBD2, cannot be confirmed without DNA. Material for sequencing was blood T cells: a sorted CD56 or NKG2C T cell subset, CD4+ or CD8+ T cells, or bulk PBMC T cells (not recorded which). CDR3 region: CSARVAGGATPPEQFF.